This T cell receptor (beta chain) was recovered during a study of blood T cell repertoires in COVID-19. Study at large: Sites in the United States, Italy and Spain provided acute and convalescent COVID-19 samples.

Original processing methods: From reference gene primer amplification, estimates of nucleated cell counts were derived. Repertoires were generated with immunoSEQ multiplex PCR, while TCRdb's copy carries only in-frame clones and drops some. That table gives V, J and clone size, and the DNA gave D and trimming. This table has 25,000 to 30,000 clones, around 82% appearing once. The CDR3 spans 13 residues. Trimming removed 4 bases at V and 1 base at J, with 7 bases between. The germline gives CDR1 SGHTA, CDR2 FQGTGA. This clonotype was obtained from a man aged 70 or older with active COVID-19. The sequencing input was peripheral blood. The J gene is TRBJ2-5, the V gene TRBV7-3; weak D call: TRBD1 (5 bases). CDR3 in DNA: TGTGCCAGCAGCTCCCAGGGCCAAGAGACCCAGTACTTC. Amino acid sequence: CASSSQGQETQYF.